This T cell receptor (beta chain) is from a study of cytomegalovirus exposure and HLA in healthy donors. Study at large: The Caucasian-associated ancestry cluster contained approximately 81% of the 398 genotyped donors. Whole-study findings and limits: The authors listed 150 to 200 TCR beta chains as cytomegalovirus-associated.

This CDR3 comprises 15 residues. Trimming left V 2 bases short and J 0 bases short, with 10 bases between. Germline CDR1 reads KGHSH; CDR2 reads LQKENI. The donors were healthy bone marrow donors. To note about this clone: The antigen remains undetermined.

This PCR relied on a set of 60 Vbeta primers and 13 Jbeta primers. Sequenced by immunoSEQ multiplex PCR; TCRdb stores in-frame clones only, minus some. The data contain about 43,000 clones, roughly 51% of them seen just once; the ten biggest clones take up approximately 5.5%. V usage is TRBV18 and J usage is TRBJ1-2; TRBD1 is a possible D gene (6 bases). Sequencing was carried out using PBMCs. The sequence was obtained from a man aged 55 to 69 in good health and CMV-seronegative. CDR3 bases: TGTGCCAGCTCACCAGGACAGATCACTAACTATGGCTACACCTTC. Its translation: CASSPGQITNYGYTF.